The 25 T cell receptor beta chains below were found in one sample sequenced in a study of T-cell reconstitution after alpha-beta-depleted transplantation in children. Molecular barcoding with unique molecular identifiers was used for the TCRbeta library. TCRdb redid the calling of the PCR reads with MiXCR, one entry per CDR3 protein. The sample consists of approximately 80,000 distinct CDR3 sequences, 13% to 15% of them appearing once. The sequences come from PBMCs, mostly from graft donor cells, collected 180 days after TCRalphabeta/CD19-depleted stem cell transplant. These receptors were taken from a male patient between 2 and 10 years old who had a stem cell transplant for acute lymphoblastic leukemia, so the T cells may come from the graft donor.

The chain employs TRBV11-2 and TRBJ1-5, with D possibly matching TRBD1 (6 bases). Germline lookup yields CDR1 SGHAT and CDR2 FQNNGV. V was pared by 5 bases and J by 6 bases, with 11 bases between. CDR3 size: 13 residues. Here the CDR3 DNA reads TGTGCCAGCAGCCCAGGGGCAGGTCAGCCCCAGCATTTT. Translation: CASSPGAGQPQHF. Full variable domain (rest looked up from reference TRBV11-2 and TRBJ1-5): EAGVAQSPRYKIIEKRQSVAFWCNPISGHATLYWYQQILGQGPKLLIQFQNNGVVDDSQLPKDRFSAERLKGVDSTLKIQPAKLEDSAVYLCASSPGAGQPQHFGDGTRLSIL.

This clonotype was found a few times. The chain couples TRBV7-8 to TRBJ2-1, with TRBD2 matching 8 bases. V lost 4 bases, J lost 0 bases, and 8 bases stayed unmatched. CDR1 is SGHVS, CDR2 FQNEAQ, per germline. This CDR3 spans 17 amino acids. This CDR3 reads CASSSAGGGSSYNEQFF. The CDR3 nucleotides are TGTGCCAGCAGCTCTGCGGGAGGAGGTAGCTCCTACAATGAGCAGTTCTTC.

V gene TRBV5-8 combines with J gene TRBJ1-1; 8 bases line up with TRBD1. This CDR3 has 13 amino acids. Germline V gene sequence: CDR1 SGHTS, CDR2 YDEGEE. Trimming cost V 2 bases and J 6 bases; bases outside gene matches: 3. In DNA, the CDR3 is TGTGCCAGCAGCTTCACAGGGGGGTCTGAAGCTTTCTTT. This encodes CASSFTGGSEAFF.

This chain links TRBV5-1 with TRBJ1-1; maybe TRBD1 (6 bases). In germline, CDR1 is SGHRS, CDR2 YFSETQ. V gave up 1 base and J gave up 3 bases, with 16 bases separating them. This CDR3 spans 16 amino acids. The CDR3 loop is CASSLTRQASDTEAFF. The CDR3 DNA reads TGCGCCAGCAGCTTGACCCGACAGGCTTCCGACACTGAAGCTTTCTTT.

This chain joins TRBV18 and TRBJ2-3; no firm D call. Germline lookup yields CDR1 KGHSH and CDR2 LQKENI. The CDR3 length is 14 residues. Trimming removed 1 base at V and 1 base at J, with 6 bases between. The CDR3 region is CASSPLSGTDTQYF. DNA of the CDR3: TGTGCCAGCTCACCACTCAGCGGCACAGATACGCAGTATTTT.

This clonotype was counted at least ten times. The V call is TRBV7-6, the J call TRBJ1-6; 8 bases fit TRBD1. V shed 6 bases, J shed 0 bases, and the junction held 4 bases outside the gene matches. The CDR3 is made up of 16 amino acids. Germline V gene data show CDR1 as SGHVS and CDR2 as FNYEAQ. The CDR3 loop reads CASSYTGGSYNSPLHF. The CDR3 DNA sequence: TGTGCCAGCAGTTATACAGGGGGCTCCTATAATTCACCCCTCCACTTT.

The V gene is TRBV7-2, the J gene TRBJ2-3, with 8 bases fitting TRBD2. This CDR3 is built from 15 residues. Looked up from germline, CDR1 is SGHTA and CDR2 is FQGNSA. V lost 5 bases and J lost 5; bases outside the gene matches: 9. CDR3 sequence reads: CASSRGGKGLDTQYF. CDR3 DNA sequence: TGTGCCAGCAGCCGGGGGGGAAAAGGGCTAGATACGCAGTATTTT.

This chain connects TRBV19 to TRBJ2-3; no definite D call. The germline gives CDR1 LNHDA, CDR2 SQIVND (reference sequence). V was trimmed by 8 bases and J by 0 bases, leaving 15 bases between them. The CDR3 runs to 15 residues. The CDR3 region is CASRVGSSSTDTQYF. The CDR3 region has the DNA TGTGCCAGTCGTGTGGGCAGTTCTAGCACAGATACGCAGTATTTT.

The V and J genes are TRBV5-1 and TRBJ2-3; 8 nucleotides agree with TRBD1. CDR3 length equals 15 residues. V trimming: 4 bases; J trimming: 2 bases; junction bases outside the gene matches: 6. Germline values: CDR1 SGHRS, CDR2 YFSETQ. The CDR3 DNA is TGCGCCAGCAGCCGGGACAGGACAGCCACAGATACGCAGTATTTT. It yields the protein CASSRDRTATDTQYF.

This clonotype was counted between two and nine times. The rearrangement uses TRBV10-3 and TRBJ2-3, with TRBD2 matching 7 bases. V lost 3 bases, J lost 6 bases, and 6 bases stayed unmatched. The CDR3 totals 14 residues. Germline V CDR1 and CDR2: ENHRY, SYGVKD. The CDR3 sequence is CAISDREGEDTQYF. The CDR3, as DNA: TGTGCCATCAGTGACAGGGAGGGTGAGGATACGCAGTATTTT.

The chain couples TRBV6-5 to TRBJ2-1; D unresolved. Trimming stripped 3 bases from V and 0 bases from J, with 9 bases between. Germline V gene lookup returns CDR1 MNHEY and CDR2 SVGAGI. This CDR3 comprises 15 residues. The CDR3 DNA follows: TGTGCCAGCAGTTATGTTTACCACTCCTACAATGAGCAGTTCTTC. This gives the protein CASSYVYHSYNEQFF.

This rearrangement joins TRBV7-8 to TRBJ2-2; TRBD1 matches 11 bases. Germline V gene lookup returns CDR1 SGHVS and CDR2 FQNEAQ. The junction had 6 bases not matched to a gene; V was cut back by 1 base and J by 5 bases. There are 17 residues in the CDR3. The CDR3 DNA is TGTGCCAGCAGCTTAGTAGGGGACAGGGGGGGGACCGGGGAGCTGTTTTTT. Its protein product is CASSLVGDRGGTGELFF.

The chain carries TRBV7-9 and TRBJ2-3; 8 positions agree with TRBD2. The germline gives CDR1 SEHNR, CDR2 FQNEAQ (reference sequence). V shed 2 bases and J 6 bases; nucleotides not matched to a gene: 10. The CDR3 is made up of 16 amino acids. The CDR3 here is CASSLSGGRPWDTQYF. CDR3 bases: TGTGCCAGCAGCTTATCCGGCGGGAGGCCATGGGATACGCAGTATTTT.

This chain links TRBV7-2 with TRBJ2-5, with 7 positions matching TRBD2. The CDR3 is 13 residues long. Germline lookup yields CDR1 SGHTA and CDR2 FQGNSA. The V segment lost 2 bases and the J segment 9 bases; nucleotides outside the gene matches: 6. CDR3 region: CASSLTPRGAQYF. The CDR3 DNA sequence: TGTGCCAGCAGCTTAACTCCCCGGGGGGCCCAGTACTTC.

This clonotype was seen only a few times. The chain joins TRBV7-9 to TRBJ2-2; 7 bases are a match to TRBD2. CDR1 and CDR2 (germline): SEHNR, FQNEAQ (reference sequence). V was pared by 2 bases and J by 5 bases, with 8 bases of the junction left unmatched. The CDR3 covers 16 residues. The chain's CDR3 is CASSLQTSKWTGELFF. Here the CDR3 DNA reads TGTGCCAGCAGCTTACAGACTAGCAAATGGACCGGGGAGCTGTTTTTT.

This clonotype was detected only a few times. This rearrangement joins TRBV20-1 to TRBJ2-3, with TRBD1 matching over 10 bases. V shed 5 bases, J shed 11 bases, and the junction held 7 bases outside the gene matches. The CDR3 runs 12 residues. Germline assignment: CDR1 DFQATT and CDR2 SNEGSKA (reference sequence). The DNA of the CDR3 is TGCAGTGCTGGGCCGACAGGGGGCAAGCAGTATTTT. Protein sequence: CSAGPTGGKQYF.

This clonotype was detected only a few times. The chain employs TRBV18 and TRBJ2-1, with D perhaps being TRBD1 or TRBD2 (5 bases each). CDR3 size: 15 residues. Germline lookup yields CDR1 KGHSH and CDR2 LQKENI. V dropped 1 base and J dropped 5 bases, with 12 bases sitting between them. The CDR3, as DNA: TGTGCCAGCTCACCACTTGGGGGTCGAAACAATGAGCAGTTCTTC. It codes for CASSPLGGRNNEQFF.

The V call is TRBV27, the J call TRBJ2-2, with D perhaps TRBD2 (5 bases). V was shortened by 3 bases and J by 4 bases, with 9 bases between the two germline ends. Germline loops: CDR1 MNHEY, CDR2 SMNVEV (reference sequence). This CDR3 is 14 amino acids long. CDR3 residues: CASSFLGSTGELFF. CDR3 DNA sequence: TGTGCCAGCAGTTTCTTAGGGAGCACCGGGGAGCTGTTTTTT.

This clonotype was recorded a few times. The chain carries TRBV20-1 and TRBJ1-2, with 9 bases matching TRBD1. The length of the CDR3 is 14 residues. The germline CDR1 and CDR2 sequences are DFQATT and SNEGSKA (reference sequence). Trimming removed 5 bases from V and 5 bases from J; junction bases left unmatched: 9. CDR3 loop: CSAPPRTGVYGYTF. CDR3 DNA: TGCAGTGCTCCCCCTCGGACAGGGGTTTATGGCTACACCTTC.

This clonotype was observed a few times. The chain uses TRBV20-1 and TRBJ2-5, with 8 bases fitting TRBD1. The germline CDR1 and CDR2 sequences are DFQATT and SNEGSKA (reference sequence). The CDR3 length is 12 residues. CDR3 DNA sequence: TGCACCATGACAGGGGTGCTCGAGACCCAGTACTTC. Translating it yields CTMTGVLETQYF.

This clonotype was seen only a few times. This chain links TRBV10-3 with TRBJ1-6, with D uncertain. The V gene's germline CDR1 is ENHRY and CDR2 SYGVKD. V lost 5 bases to trimming and J lost 8 bases, with 7 bases between them. This CDR3 has 12 residues. The CDR3 DNA reads as TGTGCCATCAGTCGACCGGATTCACCCCTCCACTTT. Translation gives CAISRPDSPLHF.

The chain couples TRBV10-3 to TRBJ2-7, with 11 bases identical to TRBD2. V gave up 5 bases and J gave up 4 bases; unmatched junction bases: 7. CDR1 and CDR2 (germline): ENHRY, SYGVKD. The CDR3 contains 15 residues. The CDR3 nucleotides read TGTGCCATCAGTCCCGAGGCTAGCGGGGGGTACGAGCAGTACTTC. Its protein is CAISPEASGGYEQYF.

The sample holds a few counts of this clonotype. This chain joins TRBV10-3 and TRBJ2-1, with 11 bases fitting TRBD2. Germline V gene data show CDR1 as ENHRY and CDR2 as SYGVKD. This CDR3 has 14 amino acids. The V segment lost 11 bases and the J segment 4 bases; nucleotides outside the gene matches: 7. CDR3 amino acids: CASRGTSGYNEQFF. DNA of the CDR3: TGTGCCTCCAGGGGGACTAGCGGTTACAATGAGCAGTTCTTC.

This clonotype has a handful of counts. This sequence joins TRBV20-1 and TRBJ1-5; TRBD1 aligns across 10 bases. Trimming removed 2 bases from V and 4 bases from J; junction bases left unmatched: 2. Germline V gene data show CDR1 as DFQATT and CDR2 as SNEGSKA (reference sequence). This CDR3 is 14 amino acids long. The CDR3 coding sequence is TGCAGTGCTAGATGGGGACAGGGGAATCAGCCCCAGCATTTT. This gives the protein CSARWGQGNQPQHF.

The V gene is TRBV9, the J gene TRBJ1-5; D is undetermined. There are 13 residues in the CDR3. CDR1 is SGDLS and CDR2 is YYNGEE in the germline V gene. Trimming pared 2 bases from V and 5 bases from J, leaving 8 bases between. The CDR3 sequence is CASSVGGYQPQHF. CDR3 coding DNA: TGTGCCAGCAGCGTCGGCGGTTATCAGCCCCAGCATTTT. The full variable domain, with the rest looked up from reference TRBV9 and TRBJ1-5, is DSGVTQTPKHLITATGQRVTLRCSPRSGDLSVYWYQQSLDQGLQFLIQYYNGEERAKGNILERFSAQQFPDLHSELNLSSLELGDSALYFCASSVGGYQPQHFGDGTRLSIL.